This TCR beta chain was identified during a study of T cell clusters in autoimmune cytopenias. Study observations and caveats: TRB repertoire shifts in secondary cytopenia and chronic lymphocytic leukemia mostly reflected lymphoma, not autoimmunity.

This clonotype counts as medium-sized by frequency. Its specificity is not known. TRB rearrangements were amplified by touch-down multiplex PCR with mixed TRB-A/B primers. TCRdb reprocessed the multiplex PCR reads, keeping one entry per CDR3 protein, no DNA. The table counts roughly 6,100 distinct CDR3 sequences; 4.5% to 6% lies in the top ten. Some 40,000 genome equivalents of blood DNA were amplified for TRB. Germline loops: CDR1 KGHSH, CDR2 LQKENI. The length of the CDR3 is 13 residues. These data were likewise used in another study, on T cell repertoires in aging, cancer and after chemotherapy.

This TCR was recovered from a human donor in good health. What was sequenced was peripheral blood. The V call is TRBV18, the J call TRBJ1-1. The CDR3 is CASSPNGGTEAFF. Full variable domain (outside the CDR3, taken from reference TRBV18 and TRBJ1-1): NAGVMQNPRHLVRRRGQEARLRCSPMKGHSHVYWYRQLPEEGLKFMVYLQKENIIDESGMPKERFSAEFPKEGPSILRIQQVVRGDSAAYFCASSPNGGTEAFFGQGTRLTVV.